One and the same sample provided the 5 T cell receptor beta chains below, sequenced in a study of T-cell reconstitution after alpha-beta-depleted transplantation in children. The TCRbeta library incorporated unique molecular identifiers. From the PCR reads, TCRdb called clonotypes with MiXCR, one entry per CDR3 protein. The sample records over 200,000 distinct CDR3 sequences, roughly a tenth being singletons. Source: PBMCs from the stem cell graft donor, taken from the stem cell graft. The receptors here all came from a human donor who donated a stem cell graft to a child with acute lymphoblastic leukemia.

Only a few counts were recorded for this clonotype. V usage is TRBV15 and J usage is TRBJ2-1, with 11 bases that match TRBD2. In germline, CDR1 is LNHNV, CDR2 YYDKDF (reference sequence). The CDR3 contains 19 residues. With 1 base clipped from V and 4 bases from J, the junction kept 12 bases outside the gene matches. CDR3 coding DNA: TGTGCCACCAGCAGAGCTGGTAGCGGGGGGGCAGTCGGATACAATGAGCAGTTCTTC. This gives the protein CATSRAGSGGAVGYNEQFF.

The V and J genes are TRBV20-1 and TRBJ1-4, with no clear D. Germline V gives CDR1 DFQATT, CDR2 SNEGSKA (reference sequence). Deletions cut 4 bases from V and 11 bases from J, with 17 bases between. The CDR3 has 13 amino acids. Here the CDR3 reads CSAIHSGSWKLFF. CDR3 DNA: TGCAGTGCTATTCACAGCGGATCGTGGAAACTGTTTTTT.

This clonotype was picked up many times. The V call is TRBV18, the J call TRBJ2-3; the D gene is possibly TRBD1 (6 bases). The CDR3 sequence is 17 residues long. Trimming pared 6 bases from V and 5 bases from J, leaving 24 bases between. CDR1 is KGHSH and CDR2 is LQKENI in the germline V gene. This CDR3 is CASSPLNRVRWGDTQYF. Written as DNA, the CDR3 is TGTGCCAGCTCGCCCCTAAACAGGGTCCGATGGGGAGATACGCAGTATTTT.

In this sample, this clonotype turned up many times. The CDR3 DNA reads TGCGCCAGCAGCTTCGGACAGAAGAATTCACCCCTCCACTTT. Protein product: CASSFGQKNSPLHF. V is TRBV5-1 and J is TRBJ1-6; D is possibly TRBD1 (6 bases). CDR3 length: 14 residues. Trimming took off 2 bases at V and 7 bases at J, with 10 bases between the two ends. Germline V gives CDR1 SGHRS, CDR2 YFSETQ.

This clonotype was observed at least ten times. This chain joins TRBV7-2 and TRBJ2-7; 7 nucleotides align to TRBD1. J was trimmed by 7 bases and V by 5 bases; bases with no gene match: 8. The CDR3 extends over 13 amino acids. Germline CDR1 SGHTA, CDR2 FQGNSA. CDR3 coding DNA: TGTGCCAGCAGCCCAGGACAGGCACAAGAGCAGTACTTC. The encoded protein is CASSPGQAQEQYF.